This T cell receptor (beta chain) was documented in a study of beta chain features in type 1 diabetes. Whole-study findings and limits: Type 1 diabetes patients showed a moderate but significant shortening of TCRB CDR3s in all four CD4+ subsets.

The V end lost 1 base, the J end lost 7 bases, and 16 bases lay between the germline ends. The CDR3 totals 15 residues. Germline V gene sequence: CDR1 SGHTA, CDR2 FQGNSA. Concerning this clone: Its specificity is not known.

All of the isolated RNA was reverse transcribed, so expressed TCRB transcripts were sequenced. Using immunoSEQ multiplex PCR, the repertoire was profiled, and TCRdb retains in-frame clones only, with some absent. There are around 600,000 clones in the sample; around 12% occur only once, and 0.095% to 0.15% lies in the top ten. This chain links TRBV7-2 with TRBJ1-1, with a possible D match to TRBD1 (6 bases). The sequence came from a man aged 30-40 years with type 1 diabetes. What was sequenced was naive CD4+ T cells from blood. The DNA of the CDR3 is TGTGCCAGCAGCTTAGTGGGTCCGGGACAACATGAAGCTTTCTTT. Protein product: CASSLVGPGQHEAFF.